This passage covers 16 T cell receptor beta chains from one sample sequenced in a study of identifying expanded T cells in peripheral blood. The data were produced by immunoSEQ multiplex PCR, yet TCRdb's version contains in-frame clones alone and is incomplete. Among some 99,000 clones, 88% were seen once, and the ten largest hold 8.4%. The specimen was blood. Source of these receptors: a person aged 18 to 70 in good health.

The V call is TRBV11-1, the J call TRBJ2-1; D gene ambiguous. The V end lost 0 bases, the J end lost 9 bases, and 12 bases lay between the germline ends. Germline CDR1 reads SGHAT; CDR2 reads FQDESV (reference sequence). The CDR3 covers 14 residues. The CDR3 DNA reads TGTGCCAGCAGCTTAGCGGTGACCTATTCTGAGCAGTTCTTC. Translation gives CASSLAVTYSEQFF.

This clone occurred once. The chain uses TRBV5-1 and TRBJ2-7; D is ambiguous. CDR1 is SGHRS, CDR2 YFSETQ, per germline. The CDR3 is made up of 13 amino acids. Trimming removed 8 bases at V and 6 bases at J, with 18 bases between. The DNA for the CDR3 is TGCGCCAGTCAACTCACTGAAATTAGCGAGCAGTACTTC. Protein: CASQLTEISEQYF.

The rearrangement joins TRBV5-6 to TRBJ2-7; 7 positions agree with TRBD2. Germline V gene data show CDR1 as SGHDT and CDR2 as YYEEEE. Trimming took 6 bases from V and 4 from J; bases not matched to a gene: 7. This CDR3 is built from 13 residues. The CDR3 DNA reads TGTGCCAGCACCACTAGCGCGCGATACGAGCAGTACTTC. It encodes CASTTSARYEQYF.

CDR3 bases: TGTGCCAGCTCACTATCGACCGGGACAGCGGCAGGTTCACCCCTCCACTTT. It encodes CASSLSTGTAAGSPLHF. This chain connects TRBV18 to TRBJ1-6; 7 positions match TRBD1. V lost 4 bases, J lost 9 bases, and 15 bases stayed unmatched. CDR3 length equals 17 residues. Germline lookup yields CDR1 KGHSH and CDR2 LQKENI.

J is TRBJ2-5 and V is TRBV5-8, with TRBD2 matching 9 bases. Germline V gene sequence: CDR1 SGHTS, CDR2 YDEGEE. The CDR3 is 13 residues long. V shed 5 bases, J shed 2 bases, and the junction held 1 base outside the gene matches. The DNA of the CDR3 is TGTGCCAGCAGAGCGGGGGGTCAAGAGACCCAGTACTTC. Protein: CASRAGGQETQYF.

The chain recombines TRBV4-1 with TRBJ1-5; D not resolved. The germline CDR1 and CDR2 sequences are MGHRA and YSYEKL. The length of the CDR3 is 15 residues. V shed 0 bases and J shed 3 bases, with 9 bases lying between them. The CDR3 sequence: CASSQERTNNQPQHF. DNA for the CDR3: TGCGCCAGCAGCCAAGAAAGGACCAACAATCAGCCCCAGCATTTT.

The chain is built from TRBV28 and TRBJ1-2, with a weak D call TRBD1 (5 bases). Per the germline V gene, CDR1 is MDHEN and CDR2 is SYDVKM. The CDR3 is 14 amino acids. V shed 1 base and J shed 4 bases, with 10 bases lying between them. The CDR3 DNA reads as TGTGCCAGCAGTTTATTTGCAGGGAGCTATGGCTACACCTTC. This encodes CASSLFAGSYGYTF.

The genes are TRBV6-6 and TRBJ1-4; D gene ambiguous. The CDR3 is made up of 14 amino acids. V was clipped by 2 bases and J by 5 bases, with 9 bases between them. CDR1 and CDR2 (germline): MNHNY, SVGAGI (reference sequence). The CDR3 sequence: CASSYTRSNEKLFF. CDR3 DNA sequence: TGTGCCAGCAGTTACACTCGGTCAAATGAAAAACTGTTTTTT.

In DNA form, the CDR3 reads TGTGCCAGCAGCCTCCCTTCGGGACTCGCAGGGGGTGAGCAGTTCTTC. It is translated as CASSLPSGLAGGEQFF. The chain joins TRBV11-2 to TRBJ2-1, with D tentatively TRBD1 (7 bases). The ends were cut back, 5 bases at V and 9 bases at J, with 23 bases in the middle. The germline V gene encodes CDR1 SGHAT and CDR2 FQNNGV. This CDR3 region has 16 residues.

The V and J genes are TRBV9 and TRBJ2-7; 12 bases map to TRBD1. The CDR3 spans 18 residues. The V segment lost 0 bases and the J segment 2 bases; nucleotides outside the gene matches: 9. The germline V gene encodes CDR1 SGDLS and CDR2 YYNGEE. DNA of the CDR3: TGTGCCAGCAGCGTAGACCCCACGGGACAGGGGGCCCCCTACGAGCAGTACTTC. It translates to CASSVDPTGQGAPYEQYF. Variable domain in full (rest from reference TRBV9 and TRBJ2-7): DSGVTQTPKHLITATGQRVTLRCSPRSGDLSVYWYQQSLDQGLQFLIQYYNGEERAKGNILERFSAQQFPDLHSELNLSSLELGDSALYFCASSVDPTGQGAPYEQYFGPGTRLTVT.

V usage is TRBV14 and J usage is TRBJ2-7; D is tentatively TRBD1 or TRBD2 (6 bases each). This CDR3 has 15 residues. V lost 4 bases, J lost 1 base, and 14 bases lay in between. The V gene's germline CDR1 is SGHDN and CDR2 FVKESK. The CDR3 region is CASSPLGGQSYEQYF. CDR3 in DNA: TGTGCCAGCAGCCCCCTGGGGGGCCAATCCTACGAGCAGTACTTC. The full variable domain, completed using reference TRBV14 and TRBJ2-7, is EAGVTQFPSHSVIEKGQTVTLRCDPISGHDNLYWYRRVMGKEIKFLLHFVKESKQDESGMPNNRFLAERTGGTYSTLKVQPAELEDSGVYFCASSPLGGQSYEQYFGPGTRLTVT.

Written as DNA, the CDR3 is TGTGCCAGCAGCTTATCCGGATTTGTCGGGACTAGCGGGGGGGCCGGTGGAGATACGCAGTATTTT. It translates to CASSLSGFVGTSGGAGGDTQYF. This chain joins TRBV13 and TRBJ2-3, with 16 bases that match TRBD2. From germline, CDR1 is PRHDT and CDR2 FYEKMQ (reference sequence). With V trimmed by 2 bases and J by 5 bases, 19 bases remained unmatched. The CDR3 is made up of 22 amino acids. Full variable domain (outside the CDR3, taken from reference TRBV13 and TRBJ2-3): AAGVIQSPRHLIKEKRETATLKCYPIPRHDTVYWYQQGPGQDPQFLISFYEKMQSDKGSIPDRFSAQQFSDYHSELNMSSLELGDSALYFCASSLSGFVGTSGGAGGDTQYFGPGTRLTVL.

This chain links TRBV5-1 with TRBJ1-2; 10 bases align to TRBD1. Germline loops: CDR1 SGHRS, CDR2 YFSETQ. V lost 4 bases, J lost 0 bases, and 3 bases stayed unmatched. CDR3 length: 15 amino acids. The CDR3 nucleotides are TGCGCCAGCAGCGCAGGACAGGGGGCTAACTATGGCTACACCTTC. It codes for CASSAGQGANYGYTF. Looking up the rest from reference TRBV5-1 and TRBJ1-2 gives the full variable domain: KAGVTQTPRYLIKTRGQQVTLSCSPISGHRSVSWYQQTPGQGLQFLFEYFSETQRNKGNFPGRFSGRQFSNSRSEMNVSTLELGDSALYLCASSAGQGANYGYTFGSGTRLTVV.

The chain has TRBV6-5 and TRBJ1-5, with 12 bases that match TRBD1. This CDR3 region has 14 residues. CDR1 and CDR2 (germline): MNHEY, SVGAGI. The J segment lost 7 bases and the V segment lost 6 bases, leaving 4 bases of the junction unmatched. CDR3 bases: TGTGCCAGCAGGGGGACAGGGGGCGGGCAGCCCCAGCATTTT. It translates to CASRGTGGGQPQHF.

This clone was seen a single time. V gene TRBV4-2 combines with J gene TRBJ1-3; 8 nucleotides line up with TRBD1. From germline, CDR1 is LGHNA and CDR2 YNFKEQ. The CDR3 is made up of 16 amino acids. The trim removed 2 bases at V and 7 bases at J, leaving 10 bases unmatched. CDR3 loop: CASSQPGQGPSNTIYF. For the CDR3, the DNA is TGTGCCAGCAGCCAACCCGGACAGGGCCCAAGTAACACCATATATTTT.

In its sample, this clone was seen once. This sequence joins TRBV18 and TRBJ2-4; 13 bases agree with TRBD2. The ends lost 4 bases at V and 2 bases at J; junction bases unmatched: 20. The CDR3 length is 22 residues. CDR1 and CDR2 from the germline V gene are KGHSH and LQKENI. CDR3 region: CASSLLFPGLAGAVGTKNIQYF. In nucleotides, the CDR3 is TGTGCCAGCTCACTCCTCTTTCCCGGACTAGCGGGAGCGGTTGGAACCAAAAACATTCAGTACTTC.